This entry lists 14 T cell receptor beta chains sequenced from one sample in a study of blood T cell repertoires in COVID-19. Repertoires were generated with immunoSEQ multiplex PCR, while TCRdb's copy carries only in-frame clones and drops some. The sample yields 25,000 to 35,000 clones, approximately 85% seen once. Input material: peripheral blood. All receptors come from a man aged 55 to 70 with active COVID-19.

The V gene is TRBV5-1, the J gene TRBJ1-3; D remains unclear. Germline V gene data show CDR1 as SGHRS and CDR2 as YFSETQ. V was pared by 4 bases and J by 2 bases, with 7 bases between. The CDR3 extends over 13 amino acids. The CDR3 coding sequence is TGCGCCAGCAGCCTAAGTGCTGGAAACACCATATATTTT. It specifies CASSLSAGNTIYF.

The chain couples TRBV1 to TRBJ2-7; the table's TRBD1 call for D was not verified on the DNA. TRBV1 is given as a pseudogene. This CDR3 comprises 13 residues. CDR3 residues: CTSGTGTPGGQYV. CDR3 coding DNA: TGCACCAGCGGAACCGGGACTCCAGGGGGGCAGTACGTC.

The genes are TRBV14 and TRBJ2-7, with 7 bases matching TRBD1. Unmatched junction bases numbered 5, after V lost 4 bases and J lost 5 bases. Germline lookup yields CDR1 SGHDN and CDR2 FVKESK. The CDR3 has 13 residues. The CDR3 region has the DNA TGTGCCAGCAGCCTTTTTGACAGGGACGAGCAGTACTTC. As protein: CASSLFDRDEQYF.

This chain links TRBV29-1 with TRBJ2-1, with 8 bases matching TRBD2. Germline trimming cut 3 bases from V and 6 bases from J; bases unmatched to any gene: 7. Germline V lookup: CDR1 SQVTM, CDR2 ANQGSEA. The CDR3 runs 14 residues. The CDR3 here is CSVDIAGLVNEQFF. DNA for the CDR3: TGCAGCGTTGATATAGCGGGATTGGTCAATGAGCAGTTCTTC.

This clone was observed a handful of times. The chain joins TRBV14 to TRBJ1-1; D remains unclear. Deletions cut 1 base from V and 0 bases from J, with 6 bases between. The CDR3 length is 14 residues. Germline loops: CDR1 SGHDN, CDR2 FVKESK. CDR3 sequence (DNA): TGTGCCAGCAGCCAAGCGGGTATGAACACTGAAGCTTTCTTT. Translating it yields CASSQAGMNTEAFF. The whole variable domain, remainder taken from reference TRBV14 and TRBJ1-1, is EAGVTQFPSHSVIEKGQTVTLRCDPISGHDNLYWYRRVMGKEIKFLLHFVKESKQDESGMPNNRFLAERTGGTYSTLKVQPAELEDSGVYFCASSQAGMNTEAFFGQGTRLTVV.

The gene calls are TRBV28 and TRBJ1-5, with TRBD1 as a possible D gene (6 bases). This CDR3 region has 15 residues. Germline CDR1 reads MDHEN; CDR2 reads SYDVKM. Trimming stripped 6 bases from V and 5 bases from J, with 17 bases between. The CDR3 nucleotides are TGTGCCAGCAGCCCCGCGGGGGGGGGCTATCAGCCCCAGCATTTT. This encodes CASSPAGGGYQPQHF.

V gene TRBV27 combines with J gene TRBJ1-2; D unclear. The V end lost 0 bases, the J end lost 3 bases, and 5 bases lay between the germline ends. CDR3 length: 13 residues. CDR1 MNHEY and CDR2 SMNVEV come from the germline V gene (reference sequence). The CDR3 reads CASSLSRHYGYTF. The CDR3 DNA follows: TGTGCCAGCAGTTTATCGAGGCACTATGGCTACACCTTC.

The chain carries TRBV11-2 and TRBJ2-4; a weak D match, TRBD2 (6 bases). V was shortened by 5 bases and J by 7 bases, with 18 bases between the two germline ends. Germline V gives CDR1 SGHAT, CDR2 FQNNGV. The CDR3 has 15 amino acids. The CDR3: CASSPLWRDMNIQYF. The CDR3, as DNA: TGTGCCAGCAGCCCATTATGGAGGGATATGAACATTCAGTACTTC.

The rearrangement links TRBV24-1 to TRBJ2-5; weak D call: TRBD2 (5 bases). Trimming removed 1 base at V and 1 base at J, with 9 bases between. Germline V CDR1 and CDR2: KGHDR, SFDVKD. This CDR3 is built from 15 residues. Here the CDR3 DNA reads TGTGCCACCAGTGATTTCCCTAGCAGCCAAGAGACCCAGTACTTC. This sequence encodes CATSDFPSSQETQYF.

This clone is categorized as medium-sized. V gene TRBV9 combines with J gene TRBJ1-5; 7 bases agree with TRBD1. V dropped 3 bases and J dropped 2; count of bases not matched to a gene: 8. The CDR3 length is 16 residues. CDR1 and CDR2 from the germline V gene are SGDLS and YYNGEE. CDR3 residues: CASSASEGAGNQPQHF. CDR3 nucleotides: TGTGCCAGCAGCGCCTCGGAGGGGGCTGGCAATCAGCCCCAGCATTTT.

The chain couples TRBV6-2 or TRBV6-3 to TRBJ2-1; TRBD1 agrees at 12 bases. This CDR3 has 15 residues. The trim removed 6 bases at V and 4 bases at J, leaving 4 bases unmatched. Germline CDR1 MNHEY, CDR2 SVGEGT. The CDR3, as DNA: TGTGCCAGCAGCCCGGGACAGGGGGCTTACAATGAGCAGTTCTTC. This gives the protein CASSPGQGAYNEQFF.

This clone was counted a few times. The CDR3 here is CASSTGEKRNTIYF. As DNA, the CDR3 is TGTGCCAGCAGCACGGGGGAAAAAAGAAACACCATATATTTT. The rearrangement joins TRBV14 to TRBJ1-3; D may be TRBD1 (5 bases). In germline, CDR1 is SGHDN, CDR2 FVKESK. The CDR3 has 14 residues. With 5 bases removed from V and 5 bases from J, the gap between germline ends came to 13 bases.

The chain combines TRBV11-2 with TRBJ2-1; 9 positions agree with TRBD1. The CDR3 extends over 16 amino acids. The V gene's germline CDR1 is SGHAT and CDR2 FQNNGV. V dropped 3 bases and J dropped 2; count of bases not matched to a gene: 5. The CDR3 nucleotides are TGTGCCAGCAGCTTCCGCCGGGACAGGGCCTACAATGAGCAGTTCTTC. Its translation: CASSFRRDRAYNEQFF.

The gene calls are TRBV21-1 and TRBJ2-7; the tabulated D call, TRBD1, remains unverified against the DNA. TRBV21-1 is shown as a pseudogene. The CDR3 consists of 16 residues. This chain's CDR3 is CASSKVGRHRLYEQYF. CDR3 coding DNA: TGTGCCAGCAGCAAAGTTGGTCGACACCGCCTTTACGAGCAGTACTTC.